Presented here are 20 T cell receptor beta chains from one specimen sequenced in a study of beta chain features in type 1 diabetes. These TCRs' antigens remain unknown. The authors reverse transcribed all of the isolated RNA, so sequencing captured expressed TCRB transcripts. Generated by immunoSEQ multiplex PCR, the TCRdb table keeps only in-frame clones and is missing some. The table includes 300,000 or so clones, roughly an eighth detected once. Findings and caveats of the study: All four CD4+ subsets from Type 1 diabetes patients carried moderately but significantly shorter TCRB CDR3s.

What was sequenced was naive CD4+ T cells from blood. The receptors originated from a man between 25 and 39 years old with type 1 diabetes.

The chain combines TRBV5-1 with TRBJ2-7, with 7 bases fitting TRBD2. The CDR3 length is 16 residues. Germline V gene sequence: CDR1 SGHRS, CDR2 YFSETQ. With V trimmed by 0 bases and J by 0 bases, 6 bases remained unmatched. The CDR3 DNA sequence: TGCGCCAGCAGCTTGGCCTCCGGCGGGAGCTCCTACGAGCAGTACTTC. Protein product: CASSLASGGSSYEQYF.

This clone was counted only a few times. The rearrangement uses TRBV7-9 and TRBJ2-7; 7 bases are a match to TRBD1. CDR1 and CDR2 (germline): SEHNR, FQNEAQ (reference sequence). Trimming took 7 bases from V and 1 from J; bases not matched to a gene: 7. This CDR3 is built from 14 residues. The CDR3: CASTLQGISYEQYF. The CDR3 DNA reads TGTGCCAGCACCCTACAGGGGATTTCCTACGAGCAGTACTTC.

The rearrangement joins TRBV23-1 to TRBJ1-4; unclear D gene. Being an ORF, TRBV23-1 has a function that is uncertain. The CDR3 runs to 12 residues. Trimming removed 11 bases from V and 13 bases from J, with 20 bases in between. Here the CDR3 reads CAARPAGRGLFF. CDR3 nucleotide sequence: TGCGCCGCAAGACCCGCTGGCCGGGGACTGTTTTTT.

Here the CDR3 DNA reads TGTGCCAGCAGCTTTAACAGGTTGCAAGAGACCCAGTACTTC. As protein: CASSFNRLQETQYF. The chain joins TRBV5-4 to TRBJ2-5; maybe TRBD1 (5 bases). Germline CDR1 reads SGHNT; CDR2 reads YYREEE (reference sequence). V lost 2 bases to trimming and J lost 2 bases, with 10 bases between them. The CDR3 totals 14 residues.

This clone was seen a few times. This chain joins TRBV28 and TRBJ2-2; a weak D match, TRBD2 (6 bases). The CDR3 length is 15 residues. With 2 bases removed from V and 5 bases from J, the gap between germline ends came to 12 bases. The germline CDR1 and CDR2 sequences are MDHEN and SYDVKM. The CDR3 reads CASSLHSGRTGELFF. DNA for the CDR3: TGTGCCAGCAGTTTACACAGTGGGAGGACCGGGGAGCTGTTTTTT.

This clone was observed a handful of times. In DNA form, the CDR3 reads TGCGCCAGCAGCAAGACAGGGTCTCCCTACAATGAGCAGTTCTTC. This codes for CASSKTGSPYNEQFF. The J gene is TRBJ2-1, the V gene TRBV5-1; TRBD1 aligns across 7 bases. The CDR3 covers 15 residues. The trim removed 4 bases at V and 2 bases at J, leaving 6 bases unmatched. From germline, CDR1 is SGHRS and CDR2 YFSETQ.

J is TRBJ2-7 and V is TRBV7-2, with D hard to call. The CDR3 spans 14 residues. V lost 2 bases, J lost 0 bases, and 8 bases lay in between. Per the germline V gene, CDR1 is SGHTA and CDR2 is FQGNSA. The DNA of the CDR3 is TGTGCCAGCAGCTTATTTCCGGGCTCCTACGAGCAGTACTTC. Translation: CASSLFPGSYEQYF. Full variable domain (rest looked up from reference TRBV7-2 and TRBJ2-7): GAGVSQSPSNKVTEKGKDVELRCDPISGHTALYWYRQSLGQGLEFLIYFQGNSAPDKSGLPSDRFSAERTGGSVSTLTIQRTQQEDSAVYLCASSLFPGSYEQYFGPGTRLTVT.

V usage is TRBV5-4 and J usage is TRBJ2-5; possible D gene TRBD1, 6 bases. Germline CDR1 is SGHNT and CDR2 is YYREEE (reference sequence). The CDR3 extends over 14 amino acids. V lost 2 bases, J lost 1 base, and 9 bases lay in between. CDR3 bases: TGTGCCAGCAGCTTCGGACAGCCCCAAGAGACCCAGTACTTC. Its protein is CASSFGQPQETQYF.

This clone was counted a few times. V usage is TRBV5-1 and J usage is TRBJ1-1, with 7 nucleotides matching TRBD1. This CDR3 has 15 amino acids. Losses at the gene ends were 0 bases for V and 4 bases for J; bases not matched to a gene: 6. Germline V gives CDR1 SGHRS, CDR2 YFSETQ. CDR3 amino acids: CASSLGRGRGTEAFF. CDR3 in DNA: TGCGCCAGCAGCTTGGGAAGGGGGCGAGGCACTGAAGCTTTCTTT.

This clone was seen only a few times. V and J are TRBV9 and TRBJ2-5, with unresolved D. CDR1 is SGDLS and CDR2 is YYNGEE in the germline V gene. This CDR3 is 13 amino acids long. The germline V and J ends were trimmed by 0 bases and 5 bases, with 8 bases remaining between them. CDR3 in DNA: TGTGCCAGCAGCGTAGCCGTAGAGGAGACCCAGTACTTC. This sequence encodes CASSVAVEETQYF.

A note on this clone: At the DNA level, this CDR3 is encoded by other sequences in the same sample as well. The chain couples TRBV18 to TRBJ2-7, with 15 bases that match TRBD2. Germline values: CDR1 KGHSH, CDR2 LQKENI. The CDR3 runs to 15 residues. With 2 bases clipped from V and 4 bases from J, the junction kept 0 bases outside the gene matches. As DNA, the CDR3 is TGTGCCAGCTCACCAGGGACTAGCGGGAGGTACGAGCAGTACTTC. Translating gives CASSPGTSGRYEQYF.

The V and J genes are TRBV19 and TRBJ1-2; TRBD1 might be the D (5 bases). V shed 3 bases and J shed 2 bases, with 7 bases lying between them. The CDR3 length is 13 residues. CDR1 LNHDA and CDR2 SQIVND come from the germline V gene (reference sequence). CDR3 residues: CASSIGGNYGYTF. The CDR3 DNA follows: TGTGCCAGTAGTATCGGGGGGAACTATGGCTACACCTTC.

This sequence joins TRBV13 and TRBJ2-3; tentatively, D is TRBD1 (6 bases). Trimming removed 4 bases from V and 5 bases from J, with 25 bases in between. The CDR3 runs 18 residues. CDR1 is PRHDT and CDR2 is FYEKMQ in the germline V gene (reference sequence). The CDR3 bases are TGTGCCAGCAGCTACCTTTCTAGATCAGGGGCCCCCGGAGATACGCAGTATTTT. Translation: CASSYLSRSGAPGDTQYF.

V and J are TRBV29-1 and TRBJ2-7, with D perhaps matching TRBD1 (6 bases). Trimming took 4 bases from V and 2 from J, leaving 9 bases between them. Per germline, CDR1 SQVTM and CDR2 ANQGSEA. CDR3 size: 12 residues. CDR3 amino acids: CSVGPGAYEQYF. CDR3 coding DNA: TGCAGCGTTGGGCCAGGGGCCTACGAGCAGTACTTC.

This clone was counted between two and nine times. The CDR3, as DNA: TGTGCCAGCAGCCCAAGGCCAGGGGGCAGCTTCGAGCAGTACTTC. Its translation is CASSPRPGGSFEQYF. This chain joins TRBV13 and TRBJ2-7; TRBD1 matches at 8 bases. The V and J ends lost 5 bases and 6 bases, in that order; junction bases with no gene match: 12. The CDR3 loop spans 15 amino acids. From germline, CDR1 is PRHDT and CDR2 FYEKMQ (reference sequence).

This clone was found a few times. This chain joins TRBV28 and TRBJ1-3, with 7 bases aligning to TRBD1. Trimming cost V 7 bases and J 3 bases; bases outside gene matches: 6. Germline V gene lookup returns CDR1 MDHEN and CDR2 SYDVKM. This CDR3 has 14 residues. The chain's CDR3 is CASIPGQSGNTIYF. The CDR3 DNA reads TGTGCCAGCATTCCGGGACAGAGTGGAAACACCATATATTTT.

This clone turned up a few times. This chain uses TRBV4-2 with TRBJ1-4; D not resolved. Trimming cost V 1 base and J 1 base, with 10 bases left between them. This CDR3 has 16 amino acids. The germline V gene encodes CDR1 LGHNA and CDR2 YNFKEQ. DNA for the CDR3: TGTGCCAGCAGCCAAGCGGCCCGGGTAACTAATGAAAAACTGTTTTTT. This codes for CASSQAARVTNEKLFF.

Only a few counts were recorded for this clone. The chain carries TRBV7-2 and TRBJ2-7; possible D gene TRBD2, 6 bases. V was cut by 4 bases and J by 3 bases, with 13 bases left in between. Looked up from germline, CDR1 is SGHTA and CDR2 is FQGNSA. The CDR3 is 14 residues long. DNA for the CDR3: TGTGCCAGCAGCTCCGGACTATCCAACTACGAGCAGTACTTC. This encodes CASSSGLSNYEQYF. Full variable domain (remainder filled in from reference TRBV7-2 and TRBJ2-7): GAGVSQSPSNKVTEKGKDVELRCDPISGHTALYWYRQSLGQGLEFLIYFQGNSAPDKSGLPSDRFSAERTGGSVSTLTIQRTQQEDSAVYLCASSSGLSNYEQYFGPGTRLTVT.

The chain employs TRBV30 and TRBJ1-2, with D possibly TRBD1 on 5 matching bases. Germline values: CDR1 GTSNPN, CDR2 SVGIG (reference sequence). The CDR3 is 14 amino acids. V was shortened by 4 bases and J by 4 bases, with 16 bases between the two germline ends. CDR3 sequence reads: CAWTPDSGAYGYTF. CDR3 bases: TGTGCCTGGACCCCCGATAGCGGGGCCTATGGCTACACCTTC.

The V and J genes are TRBV7-9 and TRBJ2-1, with 14 bases that match TRBD2. The germline V gene encodes CDR1 SEHNR and CDR2 FQNEAQ (reference sequence). This CDR3 is 15 amino acids long. J lost 9 bases, V lost 5 bases, and 6 bases had no gene match. The CDR3 protein is CASSPGTSGRGEQFF. The CDR3 DNA reads as TGTGCCAGCAGCCCCGGGACTAGCGGGAGAGGTGAGCAGTTCTTC.